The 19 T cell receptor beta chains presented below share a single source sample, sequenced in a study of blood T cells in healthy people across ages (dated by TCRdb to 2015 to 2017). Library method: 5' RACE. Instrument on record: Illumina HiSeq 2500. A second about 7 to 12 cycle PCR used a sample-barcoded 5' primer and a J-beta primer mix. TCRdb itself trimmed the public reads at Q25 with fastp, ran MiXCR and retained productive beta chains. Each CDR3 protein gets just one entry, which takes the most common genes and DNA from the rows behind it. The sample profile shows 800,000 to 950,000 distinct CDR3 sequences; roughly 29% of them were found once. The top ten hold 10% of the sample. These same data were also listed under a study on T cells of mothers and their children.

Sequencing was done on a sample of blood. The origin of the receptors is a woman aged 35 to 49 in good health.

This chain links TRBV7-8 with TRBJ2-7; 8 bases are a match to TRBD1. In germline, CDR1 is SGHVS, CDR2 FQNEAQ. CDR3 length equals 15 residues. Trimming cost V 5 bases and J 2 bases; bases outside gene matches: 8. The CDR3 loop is CASSPTGAVTYEQYF. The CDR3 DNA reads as TGTGCCAGCAGCCCGACAGGGGCAGTAACCTACGAGCAGTACTTC.

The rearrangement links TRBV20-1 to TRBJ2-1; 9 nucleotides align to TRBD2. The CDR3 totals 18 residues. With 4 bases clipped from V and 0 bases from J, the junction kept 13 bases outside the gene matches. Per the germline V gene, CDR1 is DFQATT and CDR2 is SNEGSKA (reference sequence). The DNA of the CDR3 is TGCAGTGCTATACCCCTTGGAGTAGCGGGGGCCTCCTACAATGAGCAGTTCTTC. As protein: CSAIPLGVAGASYNEQFF.

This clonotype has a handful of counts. The DNA for the CDR3 is TGCAGTGCTAGAGATGGGACTAGCACCGGGGGCGAGCAGTACTTC. It translates to CSARDGTSTGGEQYF. The chain is built from TRBV20-1 and TRBJ2-7; 9 nucleotides line up with TRBD2. The germline V gene has CDR1 DFQATT and CDR2 SNEGSKA (reference sequence). J was trimmed by 6 bases and V by 0 bases; bases with no gene match: 9. The length of the CDR3 is 15 residues.

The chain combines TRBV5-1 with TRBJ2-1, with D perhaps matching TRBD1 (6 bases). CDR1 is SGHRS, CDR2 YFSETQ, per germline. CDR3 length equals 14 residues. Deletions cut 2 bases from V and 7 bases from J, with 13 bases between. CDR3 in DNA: TGCGCCAGCAGCTTTGGACAGACGAATAATGAGCAGTTCTTC. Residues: CASSFGQTNNEQFF.

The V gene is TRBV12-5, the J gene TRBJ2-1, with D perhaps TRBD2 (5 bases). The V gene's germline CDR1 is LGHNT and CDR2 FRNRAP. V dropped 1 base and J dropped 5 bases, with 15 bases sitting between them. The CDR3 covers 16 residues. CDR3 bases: TGTGCTAGTGGTTTGGCCCTCGGACGGGGTGACAATGAGCAGTTCTTC. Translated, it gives CASGLALGRGDNEQFF. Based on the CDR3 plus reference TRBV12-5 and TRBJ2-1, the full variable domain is DARVTQTPRHKVTEMGQEVTMRCQPILGHNTVFWYRQTMMQGLELLAYFRNRAPLDDSGMPKDRFSAEMPDATLATLKIQPSEPRDSAVYFCASGLALGRGDNEQFFGPGTRLTVL.

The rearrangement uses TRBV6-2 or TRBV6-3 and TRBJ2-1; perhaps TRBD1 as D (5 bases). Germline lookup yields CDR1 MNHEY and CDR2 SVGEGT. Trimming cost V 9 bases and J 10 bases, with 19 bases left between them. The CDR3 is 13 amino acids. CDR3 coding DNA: TGTGCCAGTAGCCGGAGTAGGGGCTACGAGCAGTTCTTC. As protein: CASSRSRGYEQFF.

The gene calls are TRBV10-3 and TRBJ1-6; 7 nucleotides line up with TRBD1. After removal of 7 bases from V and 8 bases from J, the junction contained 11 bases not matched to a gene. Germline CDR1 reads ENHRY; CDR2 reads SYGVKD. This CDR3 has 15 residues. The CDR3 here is CAINDEQGRHSPLHF. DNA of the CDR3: TGTGCCATCAATGATGAACAGGGGAGGCATTCACCCCTCCACTTT.

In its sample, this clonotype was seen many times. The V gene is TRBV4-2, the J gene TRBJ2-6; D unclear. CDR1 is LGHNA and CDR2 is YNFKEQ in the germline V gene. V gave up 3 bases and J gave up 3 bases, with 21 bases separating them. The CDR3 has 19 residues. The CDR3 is CASSHTGLLVGDGANVLTF. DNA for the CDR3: TGTGCCAGCAGCCACACCGGGCTCCTTGTTGGTGATGGGGCCAACGTCCTGACTTTC.

The CDR3: CSVEPRTGYYEQYF. Here the CDR3 DNA reads TGCAGCGTTGAACCCAGGACAGGATACTACGAGCAGTACTTC. This chain connects TRBV29-1 to TRBJ2-7; 7 bases line up with TRBD1. The germline V gene encodes CDR1 SQVTM and CDR2 ANQGSEA. The CDR3 sequence is 14 residues long. The junction had 7 bases not matched to a gene; V was cut back by 2 bases and J by 3 bases.

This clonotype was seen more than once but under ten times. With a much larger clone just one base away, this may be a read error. The CDR3 reads CASTLRSEQYF. The CDR3 coding sequence is TGTGCCAGCACCCTTCGTTCCGAGCAGTACTTC. The rearrangement joins TRBV7-2 to TRBJ2-7; D is ambiguous. This CDR3 is 11 amino acids long. V shed 7 bases and J shed 6 bases, with 10 bases lying between them. Germline V gives CDR1 SGHTA, CDR2 FQGNSA.

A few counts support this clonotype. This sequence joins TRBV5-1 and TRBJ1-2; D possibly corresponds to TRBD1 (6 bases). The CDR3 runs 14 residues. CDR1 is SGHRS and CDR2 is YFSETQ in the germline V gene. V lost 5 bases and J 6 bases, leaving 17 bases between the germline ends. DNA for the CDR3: TGCGCCAGCAGGAGGGGACGGGGGGCCGATGGCTACACCTTC. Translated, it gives CASRRGRGADGYTF.

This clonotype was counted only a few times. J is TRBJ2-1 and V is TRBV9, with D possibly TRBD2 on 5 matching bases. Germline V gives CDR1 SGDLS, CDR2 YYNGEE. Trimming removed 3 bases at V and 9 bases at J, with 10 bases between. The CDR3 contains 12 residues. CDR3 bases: TGTGCCAGCAGCGCAACTAGTGGTGAGCAGTTCTTC. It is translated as CASSATSGEQFF.

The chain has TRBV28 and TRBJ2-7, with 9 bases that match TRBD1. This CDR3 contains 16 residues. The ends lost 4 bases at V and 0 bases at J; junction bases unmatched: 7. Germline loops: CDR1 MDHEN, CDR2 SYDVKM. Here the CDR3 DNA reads TGTGCCAGCAGTTCGATGGGACAGGGACTCTCCTACGAGCAGTACTTC. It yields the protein CASSSMGQGLSYEQYF.

The CDR3 is CASSLLKTAETQYF. The DNA of the CDR3 is TGCGCCAGCAGCTTGTTGAAGACAGCCGAGACCCAGTACTTC. The V gene is TRBV5-1, the J gene TRBJ2-5; a possible D gene is TRBD1 (5 bases). V was trimmed by 1 base and J by 5 bases, leaving 12 bases between them. The CDR3 has 14 amino acids. Germline-derived CDR1 and CDR2 are SGHRS and YFSETQ.

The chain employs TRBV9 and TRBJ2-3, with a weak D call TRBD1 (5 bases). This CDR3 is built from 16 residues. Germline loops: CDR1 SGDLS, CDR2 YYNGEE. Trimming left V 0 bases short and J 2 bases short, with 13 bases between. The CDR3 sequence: CASSVDPGSSTDTQYF. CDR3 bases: TGTGCCAGCAGCGTAGATCCAGGGTCCTCCACAGATACGCAGTATTTT.

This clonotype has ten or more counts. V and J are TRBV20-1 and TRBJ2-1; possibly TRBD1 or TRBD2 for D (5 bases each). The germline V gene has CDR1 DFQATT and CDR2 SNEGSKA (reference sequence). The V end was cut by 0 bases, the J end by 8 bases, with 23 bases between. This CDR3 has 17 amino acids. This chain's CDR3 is CSARDLKGPSGRDEQFF. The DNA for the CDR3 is TGCAGTGCTAGAGATCTGAAGGGACCATCAGGTCGGGATGAGCAGTTCTTC.

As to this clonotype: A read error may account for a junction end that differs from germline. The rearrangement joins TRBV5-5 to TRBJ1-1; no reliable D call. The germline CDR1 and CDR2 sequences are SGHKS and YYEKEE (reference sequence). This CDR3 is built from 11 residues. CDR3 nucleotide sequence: TGTGTCAGCAGCCAGAACACTGAAGCTTTCTTT. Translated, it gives CVSSQNTEAFF.

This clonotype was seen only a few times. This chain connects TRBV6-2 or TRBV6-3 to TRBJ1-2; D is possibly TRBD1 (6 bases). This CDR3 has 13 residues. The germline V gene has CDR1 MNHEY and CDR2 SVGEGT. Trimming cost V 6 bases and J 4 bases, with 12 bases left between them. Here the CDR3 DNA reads TGTGCCAGCAGGTCCGACAGGACCTATGGCTACACCTTC. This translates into CASRSDRTYGYTF.

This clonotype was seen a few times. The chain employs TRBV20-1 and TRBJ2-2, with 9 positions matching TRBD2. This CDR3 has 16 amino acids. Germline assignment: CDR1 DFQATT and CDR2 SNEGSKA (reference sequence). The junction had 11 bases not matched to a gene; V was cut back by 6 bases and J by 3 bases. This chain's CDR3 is CSAPPIAGAYTGELFF. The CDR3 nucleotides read TGCAGTGCCCCGCCCATAGCGGGGGCCTACACCGGGGAGCTGTTTTTT.